Below are 2 T cell receptor beta chains sequenced from a single sample in a study of shared clonotypes between healthy human individuals. Profiling relied on immunoSEQ multiplex PCR, and the TCRdb table lists in-frame clones only, not all of them. This table holds some 1 million clones, roughly 75% found once. Sequencing was done on a sample of memory CD4+ T cells sorted from blood. The subset is: CD45RA-negative fraction. The receptors here all came from a young man in good health.

The rearrangement links TRBV27 to TRBJ2-3; the D gene is possibly TRBD2 (5 bases). CDR1 is MNHEY, CDR2 SMNVEV, per germline (reference sequence). CDR3 length: 14 amino acids. Trimming stripped 7 bases from V and 3 bases from J, with 14 bases between. The CDR3 coding sequence is TGTGCCAGCAAAGCGGCCCTGGGAACAGATACGCAGTATTTT. It translates to CASKAALGTDTQYF.

The V call is TRBV5-1, the J call TRBJ2-2; D gene uncertain. Germline CDR1 and CDR2: SGHRS and YFSETQ. The CDR3 length is 14 residues. Trimming took off 0 bases at V and 3 bases at J, with 6 bases between the two ends. CDR3 sequence: CASSLGYDTGELFF. In nucleotides, the CDR3 is TGCGCCAGCAGCTTGGGGTATGACACCGGGGAGCTGTTTTTT.